The present entry profiles one T cell receptor (beta chain) with its context. Its target is not known. This sample is drawn from a study of cytomegalovirus exposure and HLA in healthy donors. Turning to the study itself: Genotyping showed around four fifths of a few hundred donors falling in the Caucasian-associated ancestry cluster.

In germline, CDR1 is SGHNT, CDR2 YENEEA. J was trimmed by 0 bases and V by 5 bases; bases with no gene match: 3. CDR3 length equals 14 residues. Whole-study results and caveats: Altogether, 150 or so TCR beta chains were recorded as cytomegalovirus-associated. In a later analysis, parvovirus B19, influenza, CMV and Epstein-Barr virus appeared linked to several top co-occurrence clusters.

In the PCR, 60 Vbeta and 13 Jbeta primers were used. Data came from immunoSEQ multiplex PCR; TCRdb stores just in-frame clones and leaves some out. Of around 150,000 clones in the sample, approximately 72% were seen once. Sequences were obtained from PBMCs. This receptor was identified in a female donor in good health and CMV-seronegative. The V and J genes are TRBV11-3 and TRBJ2-7, with TRBD1 identical over 8 bases. The CDR3: CASSPTGGSYEQYF. The CDR3 nucleotides are TGTGCCAGCAGCCCCACAGGGGGCTCCTACGAGCAGTACTTC.